A single sample is the source of the 27 T cell receptor beta chains below, sequenced in a study of blood T cell repertoires in COVID-19. Using immunoSEQ multiplex PCR, the repertoire was profiled, and TCRdb retains in-frame clones only, with some absent. The sample includes roughly 250,000 clones, roughly 85% of them seen just once. Sequencing used PBMCs or T cells enriched from blood (not recorded which). The origin of the receptors is a woman aged 50 to 65 who had recovered from COVID-19.

The table lists this clone with a count of one. Distinct nucleotide sequences in the sample also encode this CDR3. The chain recombines TRBV5-1 with TRBJ2-7, with TRBD1 identical over 7 bases. Germline CDR1 and CDR2: SGHRS and YFSETQ. V dropped 5 bases and J dropped 4; count of bases not matched to a gene: 6. This CDR3 has 13 amino acids. CDR3 nucleotides: TGCGCCAGCAGTCTTAGACAGGGTTACGAGCAGTACTTC. It is translated as CASSLRQGYEQYF.

The chain uses TRBV7-9 and TRBJ1-2, with 7 positions matching TRBD1. Germline V gives CDR1 SEHNR, CDR2 FQNEAQ (reference sequence). The CDR3 is 15 residues long. Losses at the gene ends were 5 bases for V and 0 bases for J; bases not matched to a gene: 6. The CDR3 reads CASSHGDRPNYGYTF. CDR3 nucleotides: TGTGCCAGCAGCCATGGGGACAGACCTAACTATGGCTACACCTTC.

The chain combines TRBV2 with TRBJ1-1; a possible D gene is TRBD1 (6 bases). The CDR3 spans 15 residues. Between the trimmed V and J ends, which lost 2 bases and 7 bases, there was a span of 17 bases. The V gene's germline CDR1 is SNHLY and CDR2 FYNNEI. CDR3 bases: TGTGCCAGCAGTGAAAAAAGGACGGGACAAATTGAAGCTTTCTTT. As protein: CASSEKRTGQIEAFF.

The chain links TRBV10-3 to TRBJ2-1, with 9 bases aligning to TRBD1. CDR3 length equals 15 residues. Germline V lookup: CDR1 ENHRY, CDR2 SYGVKD. Losses at the gene ends were 0 bases for V and 3 bases for J; bases not matched to a gene: 0. This CDR3 is CAISESDRGYNEQFF. CDR3 bases: TGTGCCATCAGTGAGTCGGACAGGGGCTACAATGAGCAGTTCTTC.

Only one count was recorded for this clone. The V call is TRBV5-1, the J call TRBJ1-4, with unresolved D. The CDR3 has 14 residues. Between the trimmed V and J ends, which lost 0 bases and 8 bases, there was a span of 11 bases. Germline assignment: CDR1 SGHRS and CDR2 YFSETQ. The CDR3 is CASSLEVFGEKLFF. The CDR3 DNA reads TGCGCCAGCAGCTTGGAAGTATTCGGGGAAAAACTGTTTTTT.

This chain links TRBV27 with TRBJ1-1; TRBD1 is a possible D gene (6 bases). The germline gives CDR1 MNHEY, CDR2 SMNVEV (reference sequence). V gave up 7 bases and J gave up 8 bases, with 23 bases separating them. There are 15 residues in the CDR3. CDR3: CASTLVGAAHGEAFF. CDR3 in DNA: TGTGCCAGCACCCTGGTGGGGGCGGCCCACGGAGAAGCTTTCTTT.

In this sample, this clone turned up once. The chain carries TRBV5-1 and TRBJ1-4; D call uncertain. The CDR3 loop spans 13 amino acids. Germline CDR1 is SGHRS and CDR2 is YFSETQ. Trimming took 1 base from V and 3 from J, leaving 4 bases between them. The CDR3 DNA follows: TGCGCCAGCAGCTTGAAGCCTAATGAAAAACTGTTTTTT. This translates into CASSLKPNEKLFF.

This clone was picked up a small number of times. The chain combines TRBV2 with TRBJ2-2; 10 bases align to TRBD1. This CDR3 is built from 19 residues. The germline V gene has CDR1 SNHLY and CDR2 FYNNEI. V shed 7 bases, J shed 1 base, and the junction held 15 bases outside the gene matches. For the CDR3, the DNA is TGTGCCAGCAAAGATCCCCCGGGACAGGGGTTTTTGAACACCGGGGAGCTGTTTTTT. It codes for CASKDPPGQGFLNTGELFF.

The chain uses TRBV5-1 and TRBJ2-7, with TRBD2 matching over 12 bases. V dropped 4 bases and J dropped 0; count of bases not matched to a gene: 8. CDR1 is SGHRS and CDR2 is YFSETQ in the germline V gene. The CDR3 runs 17 residues. This CDR3 reads CASSPTSGSLSSYEQYF. CDR3 nucleotide sequence: TGCGCCAGCAGCCCGACTAGCGGGAGCTTGAGCTCCTACGAGCAGTACTTC.

The chain combines TRBV3-1 (or the pseudogene TRBV3-2) with TRBJ2-7; D is possibly TRBD1 (5 bases). This CDR3 region has 13 residues. Germline CDR1 is LGHDT and CDR2 is YNNKEL (reference sequence). Deletions cut 3 bases from V and 4 bases from J, with 10 bases between. The chain's CDR3 is CASSQIDRYEQYF. CDR3 coding DNA: TGTGCCAGCAGCCAGATCGACAGATACGAGCAGTACTTC.

This clone was detected a few times. This specimen includes other DNA sequences encoding the same CDR3. This chain connects TRBV9 to TRBJ2-7; the match to TRBD2 covers 7 bases. V was pared by 0 bases and J by 2 bases, with 2 bases of the junction left unmatched. CDR1 and CDR2 from the germline V gene are SGDLS and YYNGEE. There are 14 residues in the CDR3. CDR3: CASSVGLAAYEQYF. CDR3 nucleotide sequence: TGTGCCAGCAGCGTAGGGCTAGCGGCCTACGAGCAGTACTTC.

The chain is built from TRBV4-1 and TRBJ2-6, with no clear D. The CDR3 consists of 16 residues. V lost 3 bases to trimming and J lost 2 bases, with 11 bases between them. Germline V gives CDR1 MGHRA, CDR2 YSYEKL. As DNA, the CDR3 is TGCGCCAGCAGCCACGGCAGAGGCACTGGGGCCAACGTCCTGACTTTC. It yields the protein CASSHGRGTGANVLTF.

The chain joins TRBV19 to TRBJ2-7, with TRBD2 matching 12 bases. V dropped 7 bases and J dropped 7; count of bases not matched to a gene: 11. CDR1 is LNHDA, CDR2 SQIVND, per germline (reference sequence). The CDR3 extends over 15 amino acids. This CDR3 is CASTAGLAGTGEQYF. CDR3 DNA sequence: TGTGCCAGTACCGCCGGACTAGCGGGAACGGGGGAGCAGTACTTC. The full variable domain, completed using reference TRBV19 and TRBJ2-7, is DGGITQSPKYLFRKEGQNVTLSCEQNLNHDAMYWYRQDPGQGLRLIYYSQIVNDFQKGDIAEGYSVSREKKESFPLTVTSAQKNPTAFYLCASTAGLAGTGEQYFGPGTRLTVT.

V is TRBV28 and J is TRBJ1-2, with 8 bases identical to TRBD1. The CDR3 consists of 15 residues. Germline V gene lookup returns CDR1 MDHEN and CDR2 SYDVKM. The J segment lost 1 base and the V segment lost 3 bases, leaving 4 bases of the junction unmatched. The CDR3 sequence is CASSLGTGRNYGYTF. CDR3 nucleotide sequence: TGTGCCAGCAGTTTGGGGACAGGACGTAACTATGGCTACACCTTC.

The chain employs TRBV27 and TRBJ1-4, with D unresolved. The CDR3 covers 17 residues. Trimming took 2 bases from V and 0 from J, leaving 13 bases between them. Germline CDR1 MNHEY, CDR2 SMNVEV (reference sequence). The CDR3, as DNA: TGTGCCAGCAGTTTAAATGCGGTTCGGTCAACTAATGAAAAACTGTTTTTT. It codes for CASSLNAVRSTNEKLFF.

This rearrangement joins TRBV7-8 to TRBJ2-5; 10 bases match TRBD2. The CDR3 is made up of 19 amino acids. Germline CDR1 reads SGHVS; CDR2 reads FQNEAQ. The junction had 18 bases not matched to a gene; V was cut back by 3 bases and J by 5 bases. This chain's CDR3 is CASSFGFLELAGVWETQYF. DNA for the CDR3: TGTGCCAGCAGCTTCGGTTTTCTTGAGCTAGCGGGAGTTTGGGAGACCCAGTACTTC.

This clone was observed once. This sequence joins TRBV28 and TRBJ2-5; 14 bases match TRBD2. The CDR3 spans 17 residues. Germline CDR1 reads MDHEN; CDR2 reads SYDVKM. After removal of 2 bases from V and 2 bases from J, the junction contained 4 bases not matched to a gene. Here the CDR3 reads CASSLRTSGRRQETQYF. The CDR3 nucleotides read TGTGCCAGCAGTTTAAGGACTAGCGGGAGGCGGCAAGAGACCCAGTACTTC. Full variable domain (rest looked up from reference TRBV28 and TRBJ2-5): DVKVTQSSRYLVKRTGEKVFLECVQDMDHENMFWYRQDPGLGLRLIYFSYDVKMKEKGDIPEGYSVSREKKERFSLILESASTNQTSMYLCASSLRTSGRRQETQYFGPGTRLLVL.

This clone was observed at least ten times. The chain is built from TRBV30 and TRBJ1-6, with D tentatively TRBD1 (6 bases). The CDR3 has 13 amino acids. V was trimmed by 2 bases and J by 9 bases, leaving 11 bases between them. Germline V gene data show CDR1 as GTSNPN and CDR2 as SVGIG (reference sequence). The CDR3 nucleotides read TGTGCCTGGAGTCGGACAGTACCTTCACCCCTCCACTTT. It codes for CAWSRTVPSPLHF.

The J gene is TRBJ2-7, the V gene TRBV5-1, with 9 bases that match TRBD2. CDR1 SGHRS and CDR2 YFSETQ come from the germline V gene. The CDR3 is made up of 16 amino acids. Trimming at V came to 0 bases and at J to 2 bases, leaving 6 bases not matched to a gene. CDR3 coding DNA: TGCGCCAGCAGCTTGGGACTAGCGGTTGAAGCCTACGAGCAGTACTTC. This sequence encodes CASSLGLAVEAYEQYF.

V and J are TRBV28 and TRBJ1-1; D is ambiguous. The germline gives CDR1 MDHEN, CDR2 SYDVKM. The V end lost 6 bases, the J end lost 3 bases, and 8 bases lay between the germline ends. The CDR3 runs 12 residues. The CDR3 DNA follows: TGTGCCAGCAGGGCAGAACACACTGAAGCTTTCTTT. Amino acids: CASRAEHTEAFF.

The V call is TRBV29-1, the J call TRBJ2-7, with a weak D call TRBD1 (6 bases). The germline CDR1 and CDR2 sequences are SQVTM and ANQGSEA. The CDR3 covers 12 residues. With 8 bases removed from V and 6 bases from J, the gap between germline ends came to 17 bases. CDR3 nucleotide sequence: TGCAGCATCTGGACAGTTATAGGCGAGCAGTACTTC. Translation: CSIWTVIGEQYF.

The chain joins TRBV7-9 to TRBJ2-1; D is ambiguous. The germline gives CDR1 SEHNR, CDR2 FQNEAQ (reference sequence). V lost 7 bases, J lost 8 bases, and 15 bases lay in between. This CDR3 has 13 amino acids. The CDR3 loop is CASNQAVGDEQFF. The CDR3 coding sequence is TGTGCCAGCAATCAGGCCGTGGGCGATGAGCAGTTCTTC.

V usage is TRBV5-1 and J usage is TRBJ2-2, with D unresolved. CDR3 length equals 15 residues. CDR1 is SGHRS, CDR2 YFSETQ, per germline. V lost 0 bases and J lost 0, with 6 bases in between. CDR3 DNA: TGCGCCAGCAGCTTGGCGTCGTCGAACACCGGGGAGCTGTTTTTT. It codes for CASSLASSNTGELFF.

The chain employs TRBV5-1 and TRBJ1-1, with D possibly being TRBD1 (6 bases). This CDR3 region has 14 residues. Trimming pared 5 bases from V and 2 bases from J, leaving 13 bases between. Germline V gene sequence: CDR1 SGHRS, CDR2 YFSETQ. The CDR3 region is CASRVAGENTEAFF. As DNA, the CDR3 is TGCGCCAGCAGAGTGGCAGGGGAAAACACTGAAGCTTTCTTT.

The chain uses TRBV18 and TRBJ2-3; 9 nucleotides line up with TRBD2. CDR1 and CDR2 (germline): KGHSH, LQKENI. Trimming took 1 base from V and 6 from J; bases not matched to a gene: 8. CDR3 length: 16 amino acids. CDR3 bases: TGTGCCAGCTCACCACTAGCGGGAGTTACCTCGGATACGCAGTATTTT. Translated, it gives CASSPLAGVTSDTQYF.

The rearrangement links TRBV28 to TRBJ1-6; D not certain. Trimming took off 6 bases at V and 9 bases at J, with 18 bases between the two ends. CDR1 is MDHEN, CDR2 SYDVKM, per germline. This CDR3 spans 15 amino acids. The CDR3 coding sequence is TGTGCCAGCAGGCCCCAGGATTCCCTTTCTTCACCCCTCCACTTT. Its translation is CASRPQDSLSSPLHF.

The chain uses TRBV5-1 and TRBJ2-2, with 9 bases fitting TRBD2. The trim removed 1 base at V and 7 bases at J, leaving 5 bases unmatched. CDR1 is SGHRS and CDR2 is YFSETQ in the germline V gene. This CDR3 is 15 amino acids long. In DNA, the CDR3 is TGCGCCAGCAGCTTGAGTAGCGGGAGTATCGGGGAGCTGTTTTTT. This encodes CASSLSSGSIGELFF.